Presented here are 16 T cell receptor beta chains from one specimen sequenced in a study of yellow fever vaccine responses in identical twins. TCRdb passed the RT-PCR reads through MiXCR, listing each CDR3 protein once. The data contain 2,200 or so distinct CDR3 sequences, 80% to 85% of them singletons. The material was T cells from blood (PBMCs), unsorted or a sorted subset (not recorded which), obtained before or after yellow fever vaccination (not recorded which). The receptors derive from a woman aged 18-30 years who received the yellow fever vaccine.

V is TRBV20-1 and J is TRBJ2-1, with 9 positions matching TRBD2. The CDR3 is 14 residues long. V lost 5 bases and J lost 6; bases outside the gene matches: 8. CDR1 and CDR2 (germline): DFQATT, SNEGSKA (reference sequence). This CDR3 reads CSALSGGQTNEQFF. CDR3 sequence (DNA): TGCAGTGCTCTTAGCGGGGGCCAAACCAATGAGCAGTTCTTC.

The genes are TRBV23-1 and TRBJ1-6; weak D call: TRBD1 (5 bases). TRBV23-1 is treated as an ORF (open reading frame) with a function not yet certain. The CDR3 sequence is 15 residues long. V was cut by 6 bases and J by 6 bases, with 15 bases left in between. The CDR3 region is CASSPRLRGNSPLHF. For the CDR3, the DNA is TGCGCCAGCAGCCCTCGACTGAGGGGTAATTCACCCCTCCACTTT.

Here the CDR3 reads CATSRALAIRQYF. The CDR3 DNA follows: TGTGCCACCAGCAGGGCACTAGCCATCCGCCAGTACTTC. V usage is TRBV15 and J usage is TRBJ2-7, with D perhaps matching TRBD2 (6 bases). Germline values: CDR1 LNHNV, CDR2 YYDKDF (reference sequence). The CDR3 extends over 13 amino acids. V was trimmed by 3 bases and J by 10 bases, leaving 16 bases between them.

This clonotype has a single count. The rearrangement links TRBV7-3 to TRBJ2-1; D unresolved. The CDR3 extends over 16 amino acids. The V gene lost 1 base and the J gene lost 0 bases, with 10 bases spanning the gap. Per the germline V gene, CDR1 is SGHTA and CDR2 is FQGTGA. The CDR3 nucleotides are TGTGCCAGCAGCTTAAAAGGCACCCTCTCCTACAATGAGCAGTTCTTC. Residues: CASSLKGTLSYNEQFF.

V usage is TRBV11-1 and J usage is TRBJ2-1; D may be TRBD1 or TRBD2 (6 bases each). The CDR3 covers 17 residues. V was pared by 1 base and J by 4 bases, with 17 bases between. Germline CDR1 is SGHAT and CDR2 is FQDESV (reference sequence). The CDR3 sequence is CASSLDVAGGTYNEQFF. The CDR3 bases are TGTGCCAGCAGCTTAGACGTTGCAGGAGGGACATACAATGAGCAGTTCTTC.

The rearrangement uses TRBV11-2 and TRBJ2-1, with 7 bases identical to TRBD2. The CDR3 totals 14 residues. Germline trimming cut 7 bases from V and 7 bases from J; bases unmatched to any gene: 10. Per germline, CDR1 SGHAT and CDR2 FQNNGV. The CDR3 protein is CASTPTGGRNEQFF. As DNA, the CDR3 is TGTGCCAGCACCCCGACGGGGGGTAGAAATGAGCAGTTCTTC.

The rearrangement uses TRBV5-4 and TRBJ2-7, with 9 bases that match TRBD2. J was trimmed by 2 bases and V by 7 bases; bases with no gene match: 10. The CDR3 has 15 amino acids. Germline V CDR1 and CDR2: SGHNT, YYREEE (reference sequence). The CDR3 loop is CASWPGTSSPYEQYF. CDR3 coding DNA: TGTGCCAGCTGGCCCGGGACTAGCAGTCCCTACGAGCAGTACTTC.

CDR3 region: CASSPPASYNEQFF. The CDR3 bases are TGTGCCAGCTCACCCCCGGCCTCCTACAATGAGCAGTTCTTC. The chain joins TRBV18 to TRBJ2-1; D is ambiguous. The CDR3 length is 14 residues. Deletions cut 3 bases from V and 0 bases from J, with 6 bases between. Germline-derived CDR1 and CDR2 are KGHSH and LQKENI.

The chain employs TRBV5-6 and TRBJ1-1; TRBD1 is a possible D gene (6 bases). CDR3 size: 16 residues. Germline values: CDR1 SGHDT, CDR2 YYEEEE. V lost 4 bases and J 1 base, leaving 17 bases between the germline ends. The CDR3 loop reads CASSPNRDRQNTEAFF. The CDR3, as DNA: TGTGCCAGCAGCCCCAACAGGGATAGGCAGAACACTGAAGCTTTCTTT.

This chain joins TRBV15 and TRBJ1-1; the D gene is possibly TRBD1 (6 bases). Germline CDR1 LNHNV, CDR2 YYDKDF (reference sequence). Trimming pared 1 base from V and 8 bases from J, leaving 11 bases between. The CDR3 runs 13 residues. The CDR3 DNA follows: TGTGCCACCAGCAGAGTTTCCGGGACAGAAGCTTTCTTT. Protein product: CATSRVSGTEAFF.

V usage is TRBV11-1 and J usage is TRBJ2-5; 12 nucleotides align to TRBD2. The CDR3 length is 17 residues. Germline V CDR1 and CDR2: SGHAT, FQDESV (reference sequence). The V segment lost 4 bases and the J segment 5 bases; nucleotides outside the gene matches: 11. CDR3 in amino acids: CASSSWTSGMVWETQYF. The CDR3 DNA reads as TGTGCCAGCAGCTCCTGGACTAGCGGGATGGTTTGGGAGACCCAGTACTTC. Variable domain in full (rest from reference TRBV11-1 and TRBJ2-5): EAEVAQSPRYKITEKSQAVAFWCDPISGHATLYWYRQILGQGPELLVQFQDESVVDDSQLPKDRFSAERLKGVDSTLKIQPAELGDSAMYLCASSSWTSGMVWETQYFGPGTRLLVL.

The chain links TRBV15 to TRBJ1-1; D gene ambiguous. Trimming removed 1 base at V and 1 base at J, with 7 bases between. Germline CDR1 LNHNV, CDR2 YYDKDF (reference sequence). The CDR3 consists of 14 residues. For the CDR3, the DNA is TGTGCCACCAGCAGAGTAGTCTCGAACACTGAAGCTTTCTTT. Its translation is CATSRVVSNTEAFF. The full variable domain, with the rest looked up from reference TRBV15 and TRBJ1-1, is DAMVIQNPRYQVTQFGKPVTLSCSQTLNHNVMYWYQQKSSQAPKLLFHYYDKDFNNEADTPDNFQSRRPNTSFCFLDIRSPGLGDTAMYLCATSRVVSNTEAFFGQGTRLTVV.

The chain links TRBV2 to TRBJ1-4, with D possibly matching TRBD1 (5 bases). Trimming cost V 6 bases and J 12 bases, with 20 bases left between them. Germline V gene sequence: CDR1 SNHLY, CDR2 FYNNEI. This CDR3 is built from 14 residues. The CDR3 protein is CASRGPGPVEELFF. CDR3 nucleotides: TGTGCCAGCAGGGGCCCGGGACCCGTGGAGGAACTGTTTTTT.

The chain recombines TRBV11-1 with TRBJ1-2; D perhaps matches TRBD1 (5 bases). The CDR3 has 13 amino acids. Trimming removed 6 bases at V and 2 bases at J, with 10 bases between. Germline assignment: CDR1 SGHAT and CDR2 FQDESV (reference sequence). For the CDR3, the DNA is TGTGCCAGCAGACCGACAGAAAACTATGGCTACACCTTC. Protein: CASRPTENYGYTF.

The rearrangement joins TRBV12-3 or TRBV12-4 to TRBJ2-1; 9 nucleotides line up with TRBD2. There are 16 residues in the CDR3. V shed 5 bases and J 6 bases; nucleotides not matched to a gene: 11. The CDR3 region has the DNA TGTGCCAGCAGTCAATTAGCGGGGGAATTATCCAATGAGCAGTTCTTC. It codes for CASSQLAGELSNEQFF.

This chain connects TRBV10-1 to TRBJ2-1, with D hard to call. Germline V gene sequence: CDR1 WNHNN, CDR2 SYGVQD (reference sequence). Trimming cost V 8 bases and J 10 bases, with 15 bases left between them. The CDR3 loop spans 12 amino acids. CDR3 protein: CASEAESGEQFF. The CDR3 nucleotides read TGCGCCAGCGAGGCGGAATCGGGCGAGCAGTTCTTC.